This passage covers 24 T cell receptor beta chains from one sample sequenced in a study of molecular identifiers for immune sequencing clone quantification. A single record per CDR3 protein comes from TCRdb applying MiXCR to the PCR reads. Of more than 250,000 distinct CDR3 sequences listed, 20% to 25% are singletons. Sequencing input: naive CD8+ T cells from blood, with Jurkat cell RNA spiked in. Indicated subset: FACS-sorted CD8+CD4-CCR7+CD45RA+ naive T cells. The receptors were gathered from a human donor in good health. Some libraries in this study had Jurkat cell RNA spiked in.

This clonotype was observed a handful of times. The chain uses TRBV5-1 and TRBJ2-3; tentative D call: TRBD1 (5 bases). V lost 1 base and J lost 0, with 21 bases in between. CDR1 is SGHRS and CDR2 is YFSETQ in the germline V gene. This CDR3 comprises 19 residues. This CDR3 is CASSLIPSREMTSTDTQYF. In nucleotides, the CDR3 is TGCGCCAGCAGCTTGATTCCGTCCAGGGAAATGACTAGCACAGATACGCAGTATTTT.

This clonotype has ten or more counts. The chain links TRBV5-1 to TRBJ2-5; D gene unclear. V was trimmed by 0 bases and J by 2 bases, leaving 5 bases between them. This CDR3 has 13 amino acids. Germline V gene data show CDR1 as SGHRS and CDR2 as YFSETQ. This chain's CDR3 is CASSLESQETQYF. CDR3 DNA sequence: TGCGCCAGCAGCTTGGAGTCTCAAGAGACCCAGTACTTC.

This clonotype occurred many times. The V call is TRBV6-1, the J call TRBJ2-1; D not certain. This CDR3 is built from 10 residues. V was pared by 4 bases and J by 15 bases, with 10 bases between. The germline V gene encodes CDR1 MNHNS and CDR2 SASEGT. CDR3: CASSGYGLFF. CDR3 sequence (DNA): TGTGCCAGCAGTGGGTACGGGCTGTTCTTC.

This clonotype occurred a few times. The chain combines TRBV29-1 with TRBJ2-1; 14 positions match TRBD2. Unmatched junction bases numbered 7, after V lost 6 bases and J lost 9 bases. Germline CDR1 reads SQVTM; CDR2 reads ANQGSEA. The CDR3 has 14 residues. The chain's CDR3 is CSVAGTSGSFEQFF. In DNA, the CDR3 is TGCAGCGTCGCCGGGACTAGCGGGAGCTTTGAGCAGTTCTTC.

The sample holds many counts of this clonotype. The chain employs TRBV29-1 and TRBJ1-4; D gene ambiguous. Trimming left V 0 bases short and J 8 bases short, with 13 bases between. The CDR3 contains 14 residues. Per germline, CDR1 SQVTM and CDR2 ANQGSEA. The CDR3 loop is CSVEELDPWEKLFF. The CDR3 region has the DNA TGCAGCGTTGAAGAATTGGACCCTTGGGAAAAACTGTTTTTT.

Ten or more counts support this clonotype. V gene TRBV4-3 combines with J gene TRBJ2-1; D uncertain. The CDR3 is 15 residues long. In germline, CDR1 is LGHNA, CDR2 YSLEER. Trimming left V 0 bases short and J 7 bases short, with 13 bases between. CDR3 nucleotide sequence: TGCGCCAGCAGCCAAGATTGGGCTAGTTCTAATGAGCAGTTCTTC. Residues: CASSQDWASSNEQFF.

The J gene is TRBJ2-5, the V gene TRBV27; possibly TRBD1 or TRBD2 for D (5 bases each). The CDR3 extends over 13 amino acids. Germline V lookup: CDR1 MNHEY, CDR2 SMNVEV (reference sequence). Trimming shortened V by 3 bases and J by 5 bases, and 10 bases separated the two germline ends. The CDR3 reads CASSFRGPETQYF. CDR3 in DNA: TGTGCCAGCAGTTTTAGGGGACCGGAGACCCAGTACTTC.

This clonotype appeared many times. This chain joins TRBV7-2 and TRBJ2-5, with TRBD2 matching 8 bases. Germline V gene data show CDR1 as SGHTA and CDR2 as FQGNSA. This CDR3 contains 17 residues. The J segment lost 4 bases and the V segment lost 5 bases, leaving 15 bases of the junction unmatched. In DNA form, the CDR3 reads TGTGCCAGCAGCCCCGCGGGGGGTAGTTCTTATCGAGAGACCCAGTACTTC. Encoded protein: CASSPAGGSSYRETQYF. The complete variable domain, with remaining parts taken from reference TRBV7-2 and TRBJ2-5, reads GAGVSQSPSNKVTEKGKDVELRCDPISGHTALYWYRQSLGQGLEFLIYFQGNSAPDKSGLPSDRFSAERTGGSVSTLTIQRTQQEDSAVYLCASSPAGGSSYRETQYFGPGTRLLVL.

This clonotype was found many times. This chain uses TRBV27 with TRBJ2-5; TRBD2 is a possible D gene (5 bases). The V gene lost 5 bases and the J gene lost 3 bases, with 25 bases spanning the gap. The CDR3 consists of 18 residues. The germline CDR1 and CDR2 sequences are MNHEY and SMNVEV (reference sequence). In DNA form, the CDR3 reads TGTGCCAGCAGTCCTACCCCGTCGGGTAGCGTGACTGAAGAGACCCAGTACTTC. Translating it yields CASSPTPSGSVTEETQYF.

This clonotype was counted at least ten times. CDR3 residues: CASREDFLQYF. CDR3 in DNA: TGTGCCAGCAGGGAGGACTTTCTCCAGTACTTC. The V gene is TRBV6-2 or TRBV6-3, the J gene TRBJ2-7; perhaps TRBD2 as D (5 bases). Germline V gene data show CDR1 as MNHEY and CDR2 as SVGEGT. This CDR3 has 11 amino acids. Between the trimmed V and J ends, which lost 6 bases and 10 bases, there was a span of 13 bases.

The table lists this clonotype with a few counts. The CDR3 DNA reads as TGTGCCAGCAGGCCGGGGCGGGAGAACACAGATACGCAGTATTTT. Protein sequence: CASRPGRENTDTQYF. The chain is built from TRBV9 and TRBJ2-3, with 7 bases fitting TRBD2. The CDR3 covers 15 residues. CDR1 SGDLS and CDR2 YYNGEE come from the germline V gene. V lost 5 bases and J lost 2; bases outside the gene matches: 8.

The table lists this clonotype with a few counts. The chain has TRBV7-9 and TRBJ2-2, with D possibly being TRBD1 (6 bases). Germline V gene lookup returns CDR1 SEHNR and CDR2 FQNEAQ (reference sequence). With 5 bases removed from V and 1 base from J, the gap between germline ends came to 14 bases. The CDR3 runs to 16 residues. The DNA for the CDR3 is TGTGCCAGCAGCCCTAACGTACAGGGGAACACCGGGGAGCTGTTTTTT. It translates to CASSPNVQGNTGELFF.

This clonotype was counted between two and nine times. CDR3 sequence: CASSLTGVGTDTQYF. The CDR3 DNA is TGTGCCAGCAGCTTAACAGGGGTGGGCACAGATACGCAGTATTTT. V gene TRBV7-8 combines with J gene TRBJ2-3; 7 bases line up with TRBD1. J lost 1 base, V lost 2 bases, and 3 bases had no gene match. In germline, CDR1 is SGHVS, CDR2 FQNEAQ. The length of the CDR3 is 15 residues.

This clonotype was detected many times. This chain links TRBV27 with TRBJ2-4, with D perhaps TRBD1 or TRBD2 (5 bases each). V lost 5 bases and J 8 bases, leaving 7 bases between the germline ends. The CDR3 consists of 11 residues. The germline CDR1 and CDR2 sequences are MNHEY and SMNVEV (reference sequence). Here the CDR3 DNA reads TGTGCCAGCAGTATGGGGGACATTCAGTACTTC. This gives the protein CASSMGDIQYF.

This clonotype was recorded at least ten times. V gene TRBV20-1 combines with J gene TRBJ2-7, with a possible D match to TRBD1 (5 bases). CDR1 DFQATT and CDR2 SNEGSKA come from the germline V gene (reference sequence). The CDR3 has 13 residues. Here the CDR3 DNA reads TGCAGCTGGGAAGGGGCAAGCTCCTACGAGCAGTACTTC. Translating gives CSWEGASSYEQYF.

About this clonotype: The junction does not match germline at one end; this may be a read error. The rearrangement uses TRBV27 and TRBJ2-7; D not certain. Per the germline V gene, CDR1 is MNHEY and CDR2 is SMNVEV (reference sequence). CDR3 length: 13 residues. CDR3 protein: CASSPRPAYGQYF. The DNA of the CDR3 is TGTGCCAGCAGTCCACGACCGGCCTACGGGCAGTACTTC.

This clonotype was seen ten or more times. This chain uses TRBV6-6 with TRBJ2-3; 8 positions match TRBD2. This CDR3 contains 15 residues. V shed 0 bases, J shed 4 bases, and the junction held 3 bases outside the gene matches. Germline CDR1 and CDR2: MNHNY and SVGAGI (reference sequence). CDR3 region: CASSYSDSGADTQYF. The CDR3 DNA sequence: TGTGCCAGCAGTTACTCGGATAGCGGGGCAGATACGCAGTATTTT.

Regarding this clonotype: This may arise from a read error, as a much more abundant clone is one base away. This chain uses TRBV4-1 with TRBJ1-1; D remains ambiguous. The CDR3 is 11 residues long. CDR1 and CDR2 (germline): MGHRA, YSYEKL. The CDR3 DNA reads as TGCGCCAGCAACCAAGAAGGGTTGGCTTTCTTT. This encodes CASNQEGLAFF.

With regard to this clonotype: This clone may be a read error of a much larger clone one base away. The genes are TRBV9 and TRBJ2-3; tentative D call: TRBD2 (6 bases). The ends were cut back, 1 base at V and 4 bases at J, with 16 bases in the middle. Looked up from germline, CDR1 is SGDLS and CDR2 is YYNGEE. This CDR3 contains 16 residues. In nucleotides, the CDR3 is TGTGCCAGCAGCGTATCAAACGGGAGCCCCGCAGATACGCAGTATTTT. Translation gives CASSVSNGSPADTQYF. Supplemented by reference TRBV9 and TRBJ2-3, the full variable domain reads DSGVTQTPKHLITATGQRVTLRCSPRSGDLSVYWYQQSLDQGLQFLIQYYNGEERAKGNILERFSAQQFPDLHSELNLSSLELGDSALYFCASSVSNGSPADTQYFGPGTRLTVL.

In regard to this clonotype: Being one base from a much bigger clone, this may be a read error. J is TRBJ2-1 and V is TRBV9, with 11 bases fitting TRBD1. CDR3 length: 15 amino acids. V lost 0 bases and J lost 9; bases outside the gene matches: 5. The V gene's germline CDR1 is SGDLS and CDR2 YYNGEE. The CDR3 DNA sequence: TGTGCCAGCAGCGTAGTGGGACAGGGGGTGGGTGAGCAGTTCTTC. This translates into CASSVVGQGVGEQFF.

Concerning this clonotype: Given a much more abundant clone one base away, this may be a read error. The genes are TRBV7-9 and TRBJ1-1; TRBD1 is a possible D gene (5 bases). Germline V gives CDR1 SEHNR, CDR2 FQNEAQ (reference sequence). CDR3 length: 11 amino acids. The chain's CDR3 is CASSAGTEASF. The CDR3 DNA follows: TGTGCCAGCAGTGCCGGGACTGAAGCTTCCTTT.

This clonotype has a count of ten or more. CDR3: CASSSMDPTSTQYF. CDR3 coding DNA: TGTGCCAGCAGCTCTATGGACCCTACCTCCACCCAGTACTTC. The genes are TRBV7-2 and TRBJ2-5; D is ambiguous. The CDR3 has 14 residues. V was cut by 4 bases and J by 8 bases, with 17 bases left in between. Germline V lookup: CDR1 SGHTA, CDR2 FQGNSA.

There are many counts of this clonotype. The chain links TRBV5-1 to TRBJ1-2; 7 bases agree with TRBD1. The CDR3 loop spans 16 amino acids. CDR1 and CDR2 from the germline V gene are SGHRS and YFSETQ. The V and J ends lost 3 bases and 3 bases, in that order; junction bases with no gene match: 11. CDR3 coding DNA: TGCGCCAGCAGCTCCGGCCCCGAACAGGGGTACTATGGCTACACCTTC. This encodes CASSSGPEQGYYGYTF.

This clonotype was found once. A much more abundant neighbour one base away suggests this may be a read error. The conserved final phenylalanine or tryptophan is absent from the CDR3, which likely points to a read error. The genes are TRBV7-9 and TRBJ1-1, with D hard to call. The CDR3 runs 15 residues. The V end lost 2 bases, the J end lost 0 bases, and 10 bases lay between the germline ends. Germline CDR1 is SEHNR and CDR2 is FQNEAQ (reference sequence). The CDR3 DNA sequence: TGTGCCAGCAGCTTAAATGCGGGAATGAACACTGAAGCTTTCTCT. As protein: CASSLNAGMNTEAFS.